This entry is about one T cell receptor (beta chain). Its antigen is as yet unknown. V lost 5 bases and J lost 4, with 18 bases in between. The CDR3 contains 15 residues. The V gene's germline CDR1 is SGHDT and CDR2 YYEEEE. This entry belongs to a study of T cell responses to AZD1222 COVID-19 vaccine. Some clones are missing from TCRdb's copy, which holds only in-frame ones; the method was immunoSEQ multiplex PCR. The sample holds about 99,000 clones; 93% are singletons and the top ten take around 5%. General observations from the study: Increased Spike-specific TCR breadth and depth were observed after two AZD1222 doses. Clonal diversity may have been underestimated, and the donors were mostly white British, with more females than males. Baseline seropositivity occurred in only a handful of AZD1222 recipients. All repertoire sampling was performed exclusively after the peak T cell response.

V gene TRBV5-6 combines with J gene TRBJ2-5; D is perhaps TRBD1 (6 bases). This clonotype originated in an adult in good health. Sequencing was performed on peripheral blood, taken on day 0 of AZD1222 vaccination. CDR3 sequence: CASRKMWGQGETQYF. The CDR3 DNA reads TGTGCCAGCAGAAAAATGTGGGGGCAGGGAGAGACCCAGTACTTC.